The rows below give T cell receptor beta chains drawn from one sample of a study of blood T cell repertoires in COVID-19. Sequenced by immunoSEQ multiplex PCR; TCRdb stores in-frame clones only, minus some. This table has about 100,000 clones, around 74% appearing once. Input material: peripheral blood. These TCRs come from a woman older than 75 with active or convalescent COVID-19. Both conserved end residues are trimmed from each CDR3.

ASSQDLTKVNQPQH,TRBJ1-5,TRBV4-1
ASSSDRGNTGELF,TRBJ2-2,TRBV18
ASSEYGLGAKNIQY,TRBJ2-4,TRBV6-1
ASSLALTSTSGSAQTQY,TRBJ2-5,TRBV5-4
ASSQEPAGGDGELF,TRBJ2-2,TRBV4-2
STGTDSTDTQY,TRBJ2-3,TRBV29-1
ASSQDRGTGQGQPQH,TRBJ1-5,TRBV4-1
ASSVQGRAGELF,TRBJ2-2,TRBV2
ATSKEAGTGGETQY,TRBJ2-5,TRBV15
ASSQVALGNSPLH,TRBJ1-6,TRBV3-1/TRBV3-2
ASSLGGGLNEQF,TRBJ2-1,TRBV7-8
AWSLSGVNTEAF,TRBJ1-1,TRBV30
ASSGTANTGELF,TRBJ2-2,TRBV28
ASSQIGLGGEQY,TRBJ2-7,TRBV5-6
ASPHGGTANEQF,TRBJ2-1,TRBV5-1
ASSLLRGGISASYEQY,TRBJ2-7,TRBV7-9
ASTSGGAEFF,TRBJ2-1,TRBV27
ASSFGSMYTEAF,TRBJ1-1,TRBV28
ASSSIPPDRVYGYT,TRBJ1-2,TRBV28
ASSLDRADNSETQY,TRBJ2-5,TRBV7-9
ASSVATTGTGEAF,TRBJ1-1,TRBV9
ASSYEATGANVLT,TRBJ2-6,TRBV6-2/TRBV6-3
ASSLRASGTSQETQY,TRBJ2-5,TRBV25-1
ASSGQVYQETQY,TRBJ2-5,TRBV5-1
ASSLQEGTEAF,TRBJ1-1,TRBV11-3
ASSLSSGYNEQF,TRBJ2-1,TRBV5-1
ASSYGPSNPQH,TRBJ1-5,TRBV6-2/TRBV6-3
ASRPDRGVLYEQY,TRBJ2-7,TRBV2
ASSWRTTLYEQY,TRBJ2-7,TRBV28
ASSKTSGSTDTQY,TRBJ2-3,TRBV28
SVGTGGYNEQF,TRBJ2-1,TRBV29-1